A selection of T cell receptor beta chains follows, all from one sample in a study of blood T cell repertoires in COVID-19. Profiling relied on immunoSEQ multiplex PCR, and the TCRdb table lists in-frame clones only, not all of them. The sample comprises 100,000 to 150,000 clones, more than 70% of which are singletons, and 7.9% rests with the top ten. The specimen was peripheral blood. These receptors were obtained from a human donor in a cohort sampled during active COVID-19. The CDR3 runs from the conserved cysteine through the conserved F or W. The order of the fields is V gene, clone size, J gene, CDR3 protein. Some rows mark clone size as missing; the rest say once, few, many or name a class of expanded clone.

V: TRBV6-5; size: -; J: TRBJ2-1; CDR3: CASRTTGGDYNEQFF
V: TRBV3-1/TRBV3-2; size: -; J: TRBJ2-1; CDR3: CASSQGLAINEQFF
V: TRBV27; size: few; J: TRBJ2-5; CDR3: CASSLMVGGETQYF
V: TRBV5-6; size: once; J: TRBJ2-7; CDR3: CASSLWDINRYEQYF
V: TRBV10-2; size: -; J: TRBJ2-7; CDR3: CASSESIGASVTPHPDEQYF
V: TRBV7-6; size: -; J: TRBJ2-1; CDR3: CASRPPSGSNYNEQFF
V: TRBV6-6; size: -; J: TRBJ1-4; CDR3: CASGTDATNEKLFF
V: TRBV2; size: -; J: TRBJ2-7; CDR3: CASSALGEQYF
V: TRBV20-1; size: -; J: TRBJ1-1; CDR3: CSASFPVPEAFF
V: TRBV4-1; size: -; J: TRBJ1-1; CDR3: CASSPSRGPGTEAFF
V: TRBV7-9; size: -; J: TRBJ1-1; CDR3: CASSSPPSTALNTEAFF
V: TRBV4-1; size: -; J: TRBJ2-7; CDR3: CASSQPGTYEQYF
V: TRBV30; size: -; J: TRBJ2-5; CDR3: CAWTQPGGLETQYF
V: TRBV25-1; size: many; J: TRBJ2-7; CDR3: CASSAQWGGHYEQYF
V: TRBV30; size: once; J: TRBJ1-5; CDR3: CAFSLGANQPQHF
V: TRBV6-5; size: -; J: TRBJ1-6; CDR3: CASVSGSSYNSPLHF
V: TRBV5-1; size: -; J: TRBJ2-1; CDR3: CASSIDSRGAEQFF
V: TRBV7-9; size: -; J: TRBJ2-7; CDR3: CASSYPTGHEQYF
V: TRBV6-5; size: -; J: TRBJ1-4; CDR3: CASRPGTAVGKLFF
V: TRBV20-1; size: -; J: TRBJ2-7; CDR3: CSARFSDEQYF
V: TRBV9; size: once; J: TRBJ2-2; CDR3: CASSAQTGGGTGELFF
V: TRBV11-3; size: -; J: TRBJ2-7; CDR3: CASSLIGVHEQYF
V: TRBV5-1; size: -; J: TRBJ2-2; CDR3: CASSLKGGDTGELFF
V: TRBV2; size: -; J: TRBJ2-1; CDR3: CASSEAEANEQFF
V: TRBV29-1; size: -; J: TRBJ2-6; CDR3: CSAKRGSGANVLTF
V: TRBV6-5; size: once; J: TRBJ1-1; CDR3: CASSWDRSITEAFF
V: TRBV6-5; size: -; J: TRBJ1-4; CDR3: CASRVGTALNEKLFF
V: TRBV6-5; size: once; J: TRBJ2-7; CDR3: CASSPLVVSYEQYF
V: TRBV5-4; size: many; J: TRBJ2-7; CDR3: CASSLQGSDYEQYF